The rows below give T cell receptor beta chains drawn from one sample of a study of blood T cell repertoires in COVID-19. Assay used: immunoSEQ multiplex PCR; TCRdb lists only in-frame clones, some missing. The sample yields roughly 190,000 clones, 75% to 90% seen once. Sequencing was performed on PBMCs or T cells enriched from blood (not recorded which). These receptors all stem from a young woman who had recovered from COVID-19. Both conserved end residues are part of each CDR3. Fields, in order: D gene, V gene, clone size, J gene, CDR3 protein, CDR3 DNA. D genes are given only for firm matches. Some rows have no size entry. The others give once, few or many, or a class for an expanded clone.

TRBD1,TRBV6-1,few,TRBJ1-2,CASSEQGARGYTF,TGTGCCAGCAGTGAGCAGGGGGCGCGAGGCTACACCTTC
TRBD1,TRBV24-1,-,TRBJ1-1,CATRGQGVDTEAFF,TGTGCCACCAGAGGACAGGGGGTGGACACTGAAGCTTTCTTT
-,TRBV7-2,-,TRBJ1-1,CASSFSREKAFF,TGTGCCAGCAGCTTTTCACGGGAAAAAGCTTTCTTT
TRBD1,TRBV7-9,few,TRBJ1-2,CASSSGGQPAQRYTF,TGTGCCAGCAGCTCCGGGGGACAGCCAGCGCAGCGCTACACCTTC
-,TRBV13,once,TRBJ1-1,CASSLGWPPGRDAPNTEAFF,TGTGCCAGCAGCTTAGGATGGCCCCCAGGGAGGGATGCCCCGAACACTGAAGCTTTCTTT
-,TRBV30,-,TRBJ1-2,CAWSVTNYGYTF,TGTGCCTGGAGTGTCACTAACTATGGCTACACCTTC
-,TRBV2,-,TRBJ1-5,CATSRDNINQPQHF,TGTGCCACCTCTCGGGACAACATTAATCAGCCCCAGCATTTT
-,TRBV25-1,-,TRBJ2-2,CASSLFRTGELFF,TGTGCCAGCAGCCTCTTTAGAACCGGGGAGCTGTTTTTT
TRBD1,TRBV4-1,-,TRBJ2-7,CASSQDRYLGVTGGLSYEQYF,TGCGCCAGCAGCCAAGATCGGTATCTCGGTGTAACAGGGGGTCTTTCCTACGAGCAGTACTTC
-,TRBV7-6,few,TRBJ1-3,CASSLSGASGGNTIYF,TGTGCCAGCAGCTTAAGTGGGGCATCCGGCGGAAACACCATATATTTT
-,TRBV5-6,-,TRBJ1-2,CASSLRTVDGYTF,TGTGCCAGCAGCTTAAGGACAGTCGATGGCTACACCTTC
-,TRBV21-1,-,TRBJ2-1,CASSKGPGASGNNEQFF,TGTGCCAGCAGCAAAGGTCCGGGGGCTAGCGGGAACAATGAGCAGTTCTTC
TRBD1,TRBV6-2/TRBV6-3,-,TRBJ1-5,CASSFLGQGRQPQHF,TGTGCCAGCAGTTTCTTAGGACAGGGTCGCCAGCCCCAGCATTTT
-,TRBV18,-,TRBJ1-2,CASSLRTDYGYTF,TGTGCCAGCTCACTTCGGACAGACTATGGCTACACCTTC
-,TRBV12-5,-,TRBJ1-5,CASGLGQGNQPQHF,TGTGCTAGTGGTTTGGGACAGGGCAATCAGCCCCAGCATTTT
-,TRBV7-9,many,TRBJ1-4,CASSLLRKATNEKLFF,TGTGCCAGCAGCTTACTGCGGAAAGCAACTAATGAAAAACTGTTTTTT
-,TRBV9,-,TRBJ1-5,CASSVGKSGNQPQHF,TGTGCCAGCAGCGTAGGGAAATCGGGAAATCAGCCCCAGCATTTT